This T cell receptor (beta chain) was profiled in a study of T and B cells in COVID-19 patients. Each TRB amplification used roughly 230-550 ng of genomic DNA from blood. Multiplex PCR with BIOMED2 TRB-A/B primer pools amplified TRB rearrangements. TCRdb redid the calling of the multiplex PCR reads with MiXCR, one entry per CDR3 protein. The sample contains more than 20,000 distinct CDR3 sequences, about 30% of which appear only once. CDR1 MNHEY and CDR2 SVGAGI come from the germline V gene. The V gene end was trimmed by 6 bases and the J gene end by 4 bases; junction bases not matched to a gene: 22. The CDR3 extends over 19 amino acids.

The receptor was isolated from a human donor who had recovered from COVID-19. The specimen sequenced was blood. The chain recombines TRBV6-5 with TRBJ1-2, with 8 bases lining up with TRBD1. The CDR3 DNA reads as TGTGCCAGCAGGGACGTTAGTAGGCAGGGGGCCAGGTCGCGCTATGGCTACACCTTC. It codes for CASRDVSRQGARSRYGYTF.